The 24 T cell receptor beta chains below were found in one sample sequenced in a study of blood T cell repertoires in COVID-19. Repertoires were generated with immunoSEQ multiplex PCR, while TCRdb's copy carries only in-frame clones and drops some. Among 140,000 to 150,000 clones, around 84% were seen once, and the ten largest hold 35% to 40%. The source material was peripheral blood. The receptors here all came from a human donor in a cohort sampled during active COVID-19.

The chain uses TRBV5-6 and TRBJ2-5, with D tentatively TRBD1 (6 bases). This CDR3 comprises 12 residues. Trimming cost V 5 bases and J 5 bases, with 10 bases left between them. Looked up from germline, CDR1 is SGHDT and CDR2 is YYEEEE. CDR3 bases: TGTGCCAGCAGGGACAGTTCTGAGACCCAGTACTTC. This codes for CASRDSSETQYF.

V is TRBV20-1 and J is TRBJ2-1, with TRBD1 as a possible D gene (5 bases). The CDR3 contains 14 residues. Germline loops: CDR1 DFQATT, CDR2 SNEGSKA (reference sequence). Between the trimmed V and J ends, which lost 3 bases and 0 bases, there was a span of 9 bases. CDR3 loop: CSASAGNSYNEQFF. Written as DNA, the CDR3 is TGCAGTGCTAGTGCAGGGAACTCCTACAATGAGCAGTTCTTC.

This clone was observed once. V usage is TRBV27 and J usage is TRBJ1-5; tentative D call: TRBD1 (6 bases). V lost 6 bases and J lost 4, with 13 bases in between. Germline CDR1 reads MNHEY; CDR2 reads SMNVEV (reference sequence). This CDR3 is 14 amino acids long. CDR3: CASSQDSRNQPQHF. The CDR3 bases are TGTGCCAGCAGCCAGGACAGCCGGAATCAGCCCCAGCATTTT.

The chain joins TRBV2 to TRBJ1-2; D is perhaps TRBD1 (5 bases). Between the trimmed V and J ends, which lost 4 bases and 5 bases, there was a span of 14 bases. The CDR3 runs 14 residues. The V gene's germline CDR1 is SNHLY and CDR2 FYNNEI. In DNA, the CDR3 is TGTGCCAGCAGTGGGGGTCCGGGGGGGTATGGCTACACCTTC. This gives the protein CASSGGPGGYGYTF.

Here the CDR3 reads CASTDRVQPQHF. The DNA of the CDR3 is TGTGCCAGCACCGACAGGGTTCAGCCCCAGCATTTT. This chain links TRBV6-5 with TRBJ1-5, with TRBD1 matching over 7 bases. V lost 7 bases and J lost 6; bases outside the gene matches: 3. Germline V gene data show CDR1 as MNHEY and CDR2 as SVGAGI. The CDR3 consists of 12 residues.

V usage is TRBV15 and J usage is TRBJ2-2; TRBD2 agrees at 8 bases. The CDR3 is 15 amino acids. The germline gives CDR1 LNHNV, CDR2 YYDKDF (reference sequence). Trimming cost V 2 bases and J 4 bases; bases outside gene matches: 3. The chain's CDR3 is CATSRRGGITGELFF. The CDR3 DNA reads TGTGCCACCAGCAGACGCGGGGGGATCACCGGGGAGCTGTTTTTT.

The V and J genes are TRBV11-2 and TRBJ1-2; 8 bases are a match to TRBD1. Germline CDR1 SGHAT, CDR2 FQNNGV. Unmatched junction bases numbered 5, after V lost 1 base and J lost 4 bases. The CDR3 loop spans 15 amino acids. DNA for the CDR3: TGTGCCAGCAGCTTAGGGCAGGGGGCTGGCTATGGCTACACCTTC. It yields the protein CASSLGQGAGYGYTF. Variable domain in full (rest from reference TRBV11-2 and TRBJ1-2): EAGVAQSPRYKIIEKRQSVAFWCNPISGHATLYWYQQILGQGPKLLIQFQNNGVVDDSQLPKDRFSAERLKGVDSTLKIQPAKLEDSAVYLCASSLGQGAGYGYTFGSGTRLTVV.

This clone was seen a few times. The rearrangement joins TRBV28 to TRBJ1-1; possibly TRBD1 for D (6 bases). The V end lost 3 bases, the J end lost 4 bases, and 15 bases lay between the germline ends. The CDR3 spans 15 residues. Germline V gene lookup returns CDR1 MDHEN and CDR2 SYDVKM. The CDR3 sequence is CASSFGGARRTEAFF. CDR3 nucleotides: TGTGCCAGCAGTTTTGGGGGGGCGCGTCGCACTGAAGCTTTCTTT.

The chain uses TRBV19 and TRBJ1-4; TRBD1 is a possible D gene (6 bases). The CDR3 totals 14 residues. Per the germline V gene, CDR1 is LNHDA and CDR2 is SQIVND (reference sequence). Trimming shortened V by 7 bases and J by 8 bases, and 17 bases separated the two germline ends. CDR3 protein: CASNFRGEGEKLFF. CDR3 nucleotide sequence: TGTGCCAGTAATTTCAGGGGCGAGGGCGAAAAACTGTTTTTT.

The rearrangement uses TRBV30 and TRBJ2-2, with D possibly matching TRBD1 (5 bases). Trimming took off 3 bases at V and 6 bases at J, with 14 bases between the two ends. This CDR3 has 14 amino acids. The germline CDR1 and CDR2 sequences are GTSNPN and SVGIG (reference sequence). The CDR3 loop is CAWRIGAGPGELFF. The CDR3 DNA reads TGTGCCTGGAGGATAGGGGCAGGGCCCGGGGAGCTGTTTTTT.

In DNA form, the CDR3 reads TGCGCCAGCAGCCAAGATACTGTCGCAAACTATGGCTACACCTTC. Protein product: CASSQDTVANYGYTF. V usage is TRBV4-3 and J usage is TRBJ1-2; D gene uncertain. This CDR3 has 15 amino acids. Per germline, CDR1 LGHNA and CDR2 YSLEER. The germline V and J ends were trimmed by 0 bases and 2 bases, with 10 bases remaining between them.

The CDR3 here is CASSWARGGNEKLFF. CDR3 sequence (DNA): TGTGCCAGCAGCTGGGCGCGGGGAGGGAATGAAAAACTGTTTTTT. The chain uses TRBV5-4 and TRBJ1-4; D gene ambiguous. Germline V lookup: CDR1 SGHNT, CDR2 YYREEE (reference sequence). This CDR3 has 15 residues. V was trimmed by 3 bases and J by 5 bases, leaving 14 bases between them.

This chain links TRBV7-8 with TRBJ2-7, with 11 bases fitting TRBD1. CDR1 SGHVS and CDR2 FQNEAQ come from the germline V gene. The CDR3 contains 17 residues. V was clipped by 3 bases and J by 4 bases; unmatched bases: 11. CDR3 region: CASSLEGGQGDFYEQYF. As DNA, the CDR3 is TGTGCCAGCAGCTTGGAGGGGGGACAGGGGGATTTTTACGAGCAGTACTTC.

The chain recombines TRBV5-5 with TRBJ1-4; no firm D call. Germline values: CDR1 SGHKS, CDR2 YYEKEE (reference sequence). The length of the CDR3 is 16 residues. V dropped 4 bases and J dropped 1 base, with 14 bases sitting between them. CDR3 coding DNA: TGTGCCAGCAGCGTGTCCGAGCGTGGAACTAATGAAAAACTGTTTTTT. This translates into CASSVSERGTNEKLFF.

This sequence joins TRBV5-4 and TRBJ1-2; weak D call: TRBD1 (5 bases). This CDR3 spans 13 amino acids. Germline-derived CDR1 and CDR2 are SGHNT and YYREEE (reference sequence). Trimming stripped 4 bases from V and 6 bases from J, with 13 bases between. Written as DNA, the CDR3 is TGTGCCAGCAGCCCCACTGGGGGGAATGGCTACACCTTC. Translation gives CASSPTGGNGYTF.

This chain connects TRBV4-1 to TRBJ1-5; D might be TRBD1 (6 bases). With 0 bases removed from V and 0 bases from J, the gap between germline ends came to 18 bases. Germline CDR1 is MGHRA and CDR2 is YSYEKL. CDR3 length equals 19 residues. CDR3 amino acids: CASSQDGVQGPYSNQPQHF. The CDR3 nucleotides read TGCGCCAGCAGCCAAGATGGAGTACAGGGACCCTATAGCAATCAGCCCCAGCATTTT.

The chain carries TRBV29-1 and TRBJ1-3; D possibly corresponds to TRBD1 (5 bases). The CDR3 is 13 residues long. Germline CDR1 SQVTM, CDR2 ANQGSEA. The V end was cut by 7 bases, the J end by 1 base, with 11 bases between. The CDR3 protein is CSGKQVSGNTIYF. DNA of the CDR3: TGCAGCGGAAAACAGGTTTCTGGAAACACCATATATTTT.

The chain recombines TRBV7-2 with TRBJ2-5; possibly TRBD2 for D (6 bases). Germline CDR1 reads SGHTA; CDR2 reads FQGNSA. The ends were cut back, 4 bases at V and 4 bases at J, with 22 bases in the middle. This CDR3 contains 17 residues. CDR3 DNA sequence: TGTGCCAGCAGCTCGCTACTAGCCCGGTACCAAGGAGAGACCCAGTACTTC. Translated, it gives CASSSLLARYQGETQYF.

The chain is built from TRBV10-1 and TRBJ1-2; D not certain. The CDR3 has 13 residues. The ends were cut back, 3 bases at V and 4 bases at J, with 9 bases in the middle. The germline V gene encodes CDR1 WNHNN and CDR2 SYGVQD (reference sequence). CDR3 loop: CASSEFGAYGYTF. The CDR3 DNA follows: TGCGCCAGCAGTGAATTCGGAGCCTATGGCTACACCTTC.

The chain recombines TRBV25-1 with TRBJ1-1; possibly TRBD1 for D (6 bases). Deletions cut 2 bases from V and 0 bases from J, with 7 bases between. CDR3 length equals 14 residues. CDR1 and CDR2 (germline): MGHDK, SYGVNS. CDR3 coding DNA: TGTGCCAGCAGTGAAACAGGGCTGAACACTGAAGCTTTCTTT. Translation: CASSETGLNTEAFF.

The chain has TRBV6-5 and TRBJ1-1; perhaps TRBD1 as D (6 bases). Trimming cost V 7 bases and J 4 bases, with 19 bases left between them. The CDR3 is 15 amino acids. Germline V gene sequence: CDR1 MNHEY, CDR2 SVGAGI. CDR3 bases: TGTGCCAGCACCCCGCGGGGGGCTCCGGGCACTGAAGCTTTCTTT. Amino acid sequence: CASTPRGAPGTEAFF.

This clone has a single count. The rearrangement uses TRBV9 and TRBJ1-4, with unresolved D. Germline loops: CDR1 SGDLS, CDR2 YYNGEE. This CDR3 has 15 amino acids. V was clipped by 0 bases and J by 10 bases, with 16 bases between them. The chain's CDR3 is CASSVGDGVFGKLFF. The CDR3 DNA sequence: TGTGCCAGCAGCGTAGGTGACGGGGTCTTTGGAAAACTGTTTTTT.

The table lists this clone with a few counts. The rearrangement joins TRBV6-2 or TRBV6-3 to TRBJ1-5; the D is unclear. The V end was cut by 0 bases, the J end by 4 bases, with 7 bases between. Germline CDR1 and CDR2: MNHEY and SVGEGT. The CDR3 has 14 residues. CDR3 in DNA: TGTGCCAGCAGTTACTCGTCGGGGAATCAGCCCCAGCATTTT. This translates into CASSYSSGNQPQHF.

The rearrangement joins TRBV4-3 to TRBJ2-1, with TRBD2 identical over 10 bases. CDR3 length: 15 amino acids. With 5 bases clipped from V and 2 bases from J, the junction kept 3 bases outside the gene matches. Germline V gives CDR1 LGHNA, CDR2 YSLEER. CDR3 amino acids: CASSASGGPYNEQFF. The CDR3 DNA follows: TGCGCCAGCAGCGCTAGCGGGGGCCCCTACAATGAGCAGTTCTTC.